The subject of this entry is one TCR beta chain. Trimming stripped 2 bases from V and 4 bases from J, with 10 bases between. The CDR3 runs to 14 residues. Germline V CDR1 and CDR2: SGHNT, YYREEE (reference sequence). This sample is part of a study of cytomegalovirus exposure and HLA in healthy donors. PCR employed 60 Vbeta and 13 Jbeta primers. Sequenced by immunoSEQ multiplex PCR; TCRdb stores in-frame clones only, minus some. Here the sample spans under 65,000 clones, 80% being singletons. The sequencing sample was made of PBMCs. The chain uses TRBV5-4 and TRBJ1-3; no clear D gene. The TCR comes from a man younger than 45 in good health and CMV-seropositive. Here the CDR3 DNA reads TGTGCCAGCAGCTTTAACAGTCTAGGAAACACCATATATTTT. This codes for CASSFNSLGNTIYF.